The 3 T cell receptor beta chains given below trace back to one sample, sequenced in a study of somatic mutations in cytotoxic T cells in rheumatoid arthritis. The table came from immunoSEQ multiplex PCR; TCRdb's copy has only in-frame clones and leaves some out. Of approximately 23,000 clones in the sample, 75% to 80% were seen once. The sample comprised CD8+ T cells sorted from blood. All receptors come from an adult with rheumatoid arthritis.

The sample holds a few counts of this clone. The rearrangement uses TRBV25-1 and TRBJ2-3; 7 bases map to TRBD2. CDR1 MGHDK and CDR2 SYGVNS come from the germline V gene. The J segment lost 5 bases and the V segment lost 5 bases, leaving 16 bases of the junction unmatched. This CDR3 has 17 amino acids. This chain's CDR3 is CASSQLKAGTVGDTQYF. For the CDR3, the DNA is TGTGCCAGCAGTCAGCTTAAAGCGGGGACCGTGGGAGATACGCAGTATTTT.

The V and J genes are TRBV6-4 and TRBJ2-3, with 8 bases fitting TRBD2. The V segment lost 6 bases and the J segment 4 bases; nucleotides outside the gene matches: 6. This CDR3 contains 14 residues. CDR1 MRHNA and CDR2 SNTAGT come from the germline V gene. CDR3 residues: CASSSSGLADTQYF. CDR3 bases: TGTGCCAGCAGCTCTAGCGGGTTAGCAGATACGCAGTATTTT.

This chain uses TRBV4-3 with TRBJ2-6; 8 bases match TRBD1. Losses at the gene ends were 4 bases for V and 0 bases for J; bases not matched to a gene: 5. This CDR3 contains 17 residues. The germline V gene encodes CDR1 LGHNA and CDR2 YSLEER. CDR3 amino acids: CASSPGTGFSGANVLTF. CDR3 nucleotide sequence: TGCGCCAGCAGCCCCGGGACAGGCTTCTCTGGGGCCAACGTCCTGACTTTC.